This T cell receptor (beta chain) was recovered during a study of response to subunit inactivated influenza vaccine (dated by TCRdb to 2017 to 2018). Some background on the complete study: The study used deep quantitative T cell receptor repertoire profiling to track responses to a trivalent subunit inactivated influenza vaccine. Beyond this particular receptor, the publication reports: It was suggested by the authors that each seasonal influenza vaccination may recruit only a limited number of new T cells.

Trimming takes 0 bases off V and 6 bases off J; junction bases not matched to a gene: 3. CDR1 MNHEY and CDR2 SVGEGT are derived from the germline V gene. There are 16 amino acids in the CDR3, from cysteine to phenylalanine inclusive. Only the CDR3 part of the read is kept: 48 bases, read in frame from the first base. Libraries were built with RT-PCR. Sequencer: Illumina HiSeq 2500. TCRdb handled the public reads itself, with Q25 trimming in fastp and clone calling in MiXCR, and kept productive beta chains. Under each unique CDR3 protein, matching rows form one entry showing the most common genes and DNA. This sample holds approximately 700,000 distinct CDR3 sequences; approximately 14% were observed only once. 6.5% to 8.5% of the sample goes to the ten largest clones. This clonotype was found a few times. No antigen is known for it. The input lacks base qualities; no much larger clone sits a single base away.

This chain joins TRBV6-2 or TRBV6-3 to TRBJ2-7, with TRBD2 identical over 15 junction bases. This clonotype was sampled from a man aged 45-60 years who received an inactivated influenza vaccine. Donor details come from another sample of the same person, matched by shared clones. Specimen: PBMCs from blood, collected around 14 days before vaccination. CDR3 sequence: CASSYSGLAGGSEQYF. The nucleotide sequence reads as follows: TGTGCCAGCAGTTACTCGGGACTAGCGGGGGGATCCGAGCAGTACTTC.